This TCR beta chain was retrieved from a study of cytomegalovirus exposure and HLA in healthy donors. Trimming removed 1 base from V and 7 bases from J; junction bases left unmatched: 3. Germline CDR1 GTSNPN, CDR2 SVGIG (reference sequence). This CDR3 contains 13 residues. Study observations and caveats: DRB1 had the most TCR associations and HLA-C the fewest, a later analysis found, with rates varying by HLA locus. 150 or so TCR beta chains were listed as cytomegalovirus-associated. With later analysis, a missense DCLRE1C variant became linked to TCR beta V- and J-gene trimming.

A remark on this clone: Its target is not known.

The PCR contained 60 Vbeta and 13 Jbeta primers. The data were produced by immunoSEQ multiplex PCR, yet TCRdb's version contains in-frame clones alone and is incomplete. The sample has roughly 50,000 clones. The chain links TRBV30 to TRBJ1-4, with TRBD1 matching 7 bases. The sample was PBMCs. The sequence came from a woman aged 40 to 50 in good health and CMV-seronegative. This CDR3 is CAWSAGQTEKLFF. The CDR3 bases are TGTGCCTGGAGTGCGGGACAGACTGAAAAACTGTTTTTT. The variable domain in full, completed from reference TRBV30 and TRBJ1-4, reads SQTIHQWPATLVQPVGSPLSLECTVEGTSNPNLYWYRQAAGRGLQLLFYSVGIGQISSEVPQNLSASRPQDRQFILSSKKLLLSDSGFYLCAWSAGQTEKLFFGSGTQLSVL.